A selection of T cell receptor beta chains follows, all from one sample in a study of blood T cell repertoires in COVID-19. TCRdb's table, derived via immunoSEQ multiplex PCR, lists solely in-frame clones and lacks some. The sample shows about 80,000 clones, approximately 88% of them seen only once. Sequencing was carried out using peripheral blood. These receptors were collected from an elderly woman with acute or convalescent COVID-19. The CDR3 runs from the conserved cysteine through the conserved F or W. D genes are given only for firm matches. Part of the rows lack a size; the others show once, few, many or a class for expanded clones.

DNA: TGTGCCAGCAGCCAAATCTCAAGCGGGGGGGCCCCAGATACGCAGTATTTT
CDR3: CASSQISSGGAPDTQYF
J: TRBJ2-3
D: TRBD2
size: .
V: TRBV3-1/TRBV3-2

DNA: TGTGCCAGCAGTTCCCTGTTTAATTCACCCCTCCACTTT
CDR3: CASSSLFNSPLHF
J: TRBJ1-6
D: .
size: .
V: TRBV12-3/TRBV12-4

DNA: TGTGCCAGCAGCCAATGGAGTCGGAGTCTCAATGAGCAGTTCTTC
CDR3: CASSQWSRSLNEQFF
J: TRBJ2-1
D: .
size: .
V: TRBV3-1/TRBV3-2

DNA: TGTGCCAGCAGCCCTGGGACAATCCAAAACATTCAGTACTTC
CDR3: CASSPGTIQNIQYF
J: TRBJ2-4
D: .
size: .
V: TRBV7-2

DNA: TGTGCCAGTAGGATAGCACAGGGGGCGTCCTATAATTCACCCCTCCACTTT
CDR3: CASRIAQGASYNSPLHF
J: TRBJ1-6
D: TRBD1
size: .
V: TRBV19

DNA: TGTGCCAGCAGCTTACGGACTAGCGGGAGCGATGAGCAGTTCTTC
CDR3: CASSLRTSGSDEQFF
J: TRBJ2-1
D: TRBD2
size: few
V: TRBV7-2

DNA: TGCGCCAGCAGCCAAGATGACGGGACACCTGCTAACTATGGCTACACCTTC
CDR3: CASSQDDGTPANYGYTF
J: TRBJ1-2
D: .
size: few
V: TRBV4-1

DNA: TGTGCCAGCAGCCAAGCAGGGTTCTACAATGAGCAGTTCTTC
CDR3: CASSQAGFYNEQFF
J: TRBJ2-1
D: .
size: once
V: TRBV3-1/TRBV3-2

DNA: TGCGCCAGCAGCCAATTACTAAGGGCGGGCGAAAAACTGTTTTTT
CDR3: CASSQLLRAGEKLFF
J: TRBJ1-4
D: .
size: once
V: TRBV4-1

DNA: TGTGCCACCAGCAGGGACAGGGCCCCTGGGGGCTACACCTTC
CDR3: CATSRDRAPGGYTF
J: TRBJ1-2
D: TRBD1
size: once
V: TRBV15

DNA: TGTGCCAGCAGCCCCAGAAGAGGGGAGGTTGACTATGGCTACACCTTC
CDR3: CASSPRRGEVDYGYTF
J: TRBJ1-2
D: .
size: .
V: TRBV5-6

DNA: TGTGCCATCAGTGAGTCCGGGAGCTCCTACGAGCAGTACTTC
CDR3: CAISESGSSYEQYF
J: TRBJ2-7
D: .
size: .
V: TRBV10-3

DNA: TGCGCCAGCAGCCAACAAAGCGGGGGCTACAATGAGCAGTTCTTC
CDR3: CASSQQSGGYNEQFF
J: TRBJ2-1
D: TRBD2
size: .
V: TRBV4-1

DNA: TGCAGCGTTACATCGGGAGGGGGCACTGAAGCTTTCTTT
CDR3: CSVTSGGGTEAFF
J: TRBJ1-1
D: .
size: .
V: TRBV29-1

DNA: TGTGCCTGCGATCTGGACTCCGGGAGCACTGAAGCTTTCTTT
CDR3: CACDLDSGSTEAFF
J: TRBJ1-1
D: .
size: .
V: TRBV30

DNA: TGCGCCAGCAGCTTGGAGCAGGGTGGTTGGCAGTACTTC
CDR3: CASSLEQGGWQYF
J: TRBJ2-7
D: .
size: .
V: TRBV5-1

DNA: TGTGCCAGCAGCCCCTCGGCGGGGCCCGGGGAGCAGTACTTC
CDR3: CASSPSAGPGEQYF
J: TRBJ2-7
D: .
size: .
V: TRBV9

DNA: TGTGCCAGCAGCCGGCCATACAGGAATTCACCCCTCCACTTT
CDR3: CASSRPYRNSPLHF
J: TRBJ1-6
D: .
size: few
V: TRBV3-1/TRBV3-2

DNA: TGTGCCAGCAGTCCAAAGACAGTTTCAGTAAGCTCTGGGGCCAACGTCCTGACTTTC
CDR3: CASSPKTVSVSSGANVLTF
J: TRBJ2-6
D: .
size: .
V: TRBV6-6

DNA: TGTGCCAGCAGTCTCAGGGGTACTACCTACAATGAGCAGTTCTTC
CDR3: CASSLRGTTYNEQFF
J: TRBJ2-1
D: .
size: .
V: TRBV5-6

DNA: TGTGCCAGCAGCCCGAAGCGGGGGGCGATCCAAGAGACCCAGTACTTC
CDR3: CASSPKRGAIQETQYF
J: TRBJ2-5
D: TRBD2
size: once
V: TRBV3-1/TRBV3-2

DNA: TGTGCCAGTAGGACAGATCTGGCAGATACGCAGTATTTT
CDR3: CASRTDLADTQYF
J: TRBJ2-3
D: .
size: .
V: TRBV19

DNA: TGCGCCAGCAGCCAACCGACGCACAGGGACTATGGCTACACCTTC
CDR3: CASSQPTHRDYGYTF
J: TRBJ1-2
D: .
size: few
V: TRBV4-1

DNA: TGTGCCAGCAGTCCCCGAGTGGGGAGAACTGAAGCTTTCTTT
CDR3: CASSPRVGRTEAFF
J: TRBJ1-1
D: .
size: .
V: TRBV2

DNA: TGTGCCAGCAGCCCCCCTAGGGCAGGGAGGTACGAGCAGTACTTC
CDR3: CASSPPRAGRYEQYF
J: TRBJ2-7
D: .
size: .
V: TRBV7-2

DNA: TGCGCCAGCAGCTTGTCGGAGATGAACACTGAAGCTTTCTTT
CDR3: CASSLSEMNTEAFF
J: TRBJ1-1
D: .
size: .
V: TRBV5-1

DNA: TGTGCCACAGGGCCCGGCGGGACTAACAATCAGCCCCAGCATTTT
CDR3: CATGPGGTNNQPQHF
J: TRBJ1-5
D: .
size: once
V: TRBV6-1

DNA: TGTGCCAGCAGCCAAGGAGCTAATCAGCCCCAGCATTTT
CDR3: CASSQGANQPQHF
J: TRBJ1-5
D: .
size: .
V: TRBV3-1/TRBV3-2

DNA: TGTGCCTGGAGTGGAGGGGGGGTCAGATACGAGCAGTACTTC
CDR3: CAWSGGGVRYEQYF
J: TRBJ2-7
D: .
size: .
V: TRBV30

DNA: TGTGCCAGCAGCACAGGACAGGGCCCCCTCCACTTT
CDR3: CASSTGQGPLHF
J: TRBJ1-6
D: TRBD1
size: .
V: TRBV7-3

DNA: TGCGCCAGCAGCTTGGGGGGACAATTCTATGGCTACACCTTC
CDR3: CASSLGGQFYGYTF
J: TRBJ1-2
D: .
size: .
V: TRBV5-1

DNA: TGTGCCAGCAGCCTCCCGGGGAACACCGGGGAGCTGTTTTTT
CDR3: CASSLPGNTGELFF
J: TRBJ2-2
D: .
size: .
V: TRBV7-3

DNA: TGTGCCAGCAGTCTGAGGGGACAGACGGGGGGCTACACCTTC
CDR3: CASSLRGQTGGYTF
J: TRBJ1-2
D: TRBD1
size: .
V: TRBV27

DNA: TGCGCCAGCAGCTTGACTAGCGGGGGCTACGAGCAGTACTTC
CDR3: CASSLTSGGYEQYF
J: TRBJ2-7
D: TRBD2
size: .
V: TRBV5-1

DNA: TGTGCCAGCAGCCCCGGACACCAACTGTACAATCAGCCCCAGCATTTT
CDR3: CASSPGHQLYNQPQHF
J: TRBJ1-5
D: .
size: .
V: TRBV7-8

DNA: TGTGCCAGCATCGCTAGCGGGTACGAGCAGTACTTC
CDR3: CASIASGYEQYF
J: TRBJ2-7
D: TRBD2
size: .
V: TRBV11-2

DNA: TGTGCCAGCAGCTTACACGGGGGCCAAGAGACCCAGTACTTC
CDR3: CASSLHGGQETQYF
J: TRBJ2-5
D: .
size: .
V: TRBV7-9

DNA: TGTGCCAGCAGTACATGGGACAGTAATGAGCAGTTCTTC
CDR3: CASSTWDSNEQFF
J: TRBJ2-1
D: TRBD1
size: .
V: TRBV27

DNA: TGTGCCAGCAGTTTAATCCGAGGGACAGGGATAACCTACGAGCAGTACTTC
CDR3: CASSLIRGTGITYEQYF
J: TRBJ2-7
D: TRBD1
size: .
V: TRBV28

DNA: TGTGCCAGTACCCGGAGGCGGCAGTTGAACACCGGGGAGCTGTTTTTT
CDR3: CASTRRRQLNTGELFF
J: TRBJ2-2
D: .
size: .
V: TRBV19

DNA: TGTGCCAGCAGTTTTGGCAGCTACAATGAGCAGTTCTTC
CDR3: CASSFGSYNEQFF
J: TRBJ2-1
D: .
size: .
V: TRBV12-3/TRBV12-4

DNA: TGTGCCAGCAGACGGACAGGGTCCGGGGAGCTGTTTTTT
CDR3: CASRRTGSGELFF
J: TRBJ2-2
D: TRBD1
size: once
V: TRBV7-2

DNA: TGTGCCATCAGTGCGGGGGGTATCTCCTACAATGAGCAGTTCTTC
CDR3: CAISAGGISYNEQFF
J: TRBJ2-1
D: TRBD2
size: .
V: TRBV10-3

DNA: TGTGCTAGTGGTTTGGCCGGACAGGGCTACGAGCAGTACTTC
CDR3: CASGLAGQGYEQYF
J: TRBJ2-7
D: TRBD1
size: .
V: TRBV12-5

DNA: TGCGCCAGCAGCTTGGATGGACAGGGGAGCGGCTATGGCTACACCTTC
CDR3: CASSLDGQGSGYGYTF
J: TRBJ1-2
D: TRBD1
size: .
V: TRBV5-1

DNA: TGTGCCAGCACTCTTGGGGGGAGCTCCTATAATTCACCCCTCCACTTT
CDR3: CASTLGGSSYNSPLHF
J: TRBJ1-6
D: .
size: .
V: TRBV25-1

DNA: TGTGCCAGCAGCCTCAGGGACAGGGCGAACACTGAAGCTTTCTTT
CDR3: CASSLRDRANTEAFF
J: TRBJ1-1
D: TRBD1
size: .
V: TRBV7-8

DNA: TGTGCCAGCAGCTCTAGCGAAGTTGAGCAGTTCTTC
CDR3: CASSSSEVEQFF
J: TRBJ2-1
D: .
size: .
V: TRBV6-6

DNA: TGTGCCAGCAGGCGTGGACAGGGGACCGAGCAGTACTTC
CDR3: CASRRGQGTEQYF
J: TRBJ2-7
D: TRBD1
size: .
V: TRBV12-3/TRBV12-4

DNA: TGTGCCAGCAGTTACGGGCCGGCAGGGGGCGCCTACAATGAGCAGTTCTTC
CDR3: CASSYGPAGGAYNEQFF
J: TRBJ2-1
D: TRBD1
size: .
V: TRBV6-2/TRBV6-3

DNA: TGCGCCAGCAGCCAAGTGGGACTAGGTAGGGATACGCAGTATTTT
CDR3: CASSQVGLGRDTQYF
J: TRBJ2-3
D: TRBD2
size: once
V: TRBV4-1

DNA: TGTGCCAGCAGGAATACAGGGAGAGAAAAACTGTTTTTT
CDR3: CASRNTGREKLFF
J: TRBJ1-4
D: .
size: .
V: TRBV6-5

DNA: TGTGCCAGTAGTACCATTACAGGGCGGAACACTGAAGCTTTCTTT
CDR3: CASSTITGRNTEAFF
J: TRBJ1-1
D: .
size: .
V: TRBV19

DNA: TGTGCCAGCAGCAAACTAGCGGGGGGGAGGAATACGCAGTATTTT
CDR3: CASSKLAGGRNTQYF
J: TRBJ2-3
D: TRBD2
size: .
V: TRBV3-1/TRBV3-2

DNA: TGCGCCAGCAGCTATGACCCCTCGGGGAGTACTGAAGCTTTCTTT
CDR3: CASSYDPSGSTEAFF
J: TRBJ1-1
D: .
size: .
V: TRBV5-1